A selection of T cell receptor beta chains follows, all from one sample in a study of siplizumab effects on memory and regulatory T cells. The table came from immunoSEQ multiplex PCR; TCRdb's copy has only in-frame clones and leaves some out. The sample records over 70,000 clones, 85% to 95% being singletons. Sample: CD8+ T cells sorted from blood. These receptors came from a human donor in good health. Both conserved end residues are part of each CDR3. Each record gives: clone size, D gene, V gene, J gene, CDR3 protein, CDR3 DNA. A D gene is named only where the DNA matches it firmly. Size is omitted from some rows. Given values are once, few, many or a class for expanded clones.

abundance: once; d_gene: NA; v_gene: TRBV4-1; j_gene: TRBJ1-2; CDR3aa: CASSEPPGADPRYGYTF; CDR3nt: TGCGCCAGCAGCGAACCCCCTGGGGCAGACCCGAGGTATGGCTACACCTTC
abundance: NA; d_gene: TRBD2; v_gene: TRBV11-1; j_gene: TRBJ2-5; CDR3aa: CASSSGLGLRETQYF; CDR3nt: TGTGCCAGCAGCTCCGGACTAGGCTTGAGGGAGACCCAGTACTTC
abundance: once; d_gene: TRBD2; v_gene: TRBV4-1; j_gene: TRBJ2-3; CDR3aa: CASSQGSGVADTQYF; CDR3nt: TGCGCCAGCAGCCAAGGAAGCGGGGTGGCAGATACGCAGTATTTT
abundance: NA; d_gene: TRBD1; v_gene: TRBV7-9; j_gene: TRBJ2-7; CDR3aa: CASSPEGQVGSYEQYF; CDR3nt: TGTGCCAGCAGCCCCGAGGGACAGGTGGGCTCCTACGAGCAGTACTTC
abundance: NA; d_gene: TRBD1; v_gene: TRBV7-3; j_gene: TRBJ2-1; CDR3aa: CASSLGPGTGGLDEQFF; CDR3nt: TGTGCCAGCAGCTTAGGCCCCGGGACAGGGGGGTTGGATGAGCAGTTCTTC
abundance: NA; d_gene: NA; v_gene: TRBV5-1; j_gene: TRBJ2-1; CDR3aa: CASSFFRDSTYNEQFF; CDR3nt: TGCGCCAGCAGCTTTTTCCGGGACTCGACCTACAATGAGCAGTTCTTC
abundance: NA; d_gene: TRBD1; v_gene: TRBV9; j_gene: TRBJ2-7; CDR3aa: CASSVGETGSEQYF; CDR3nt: TGTGCCAGCAGCGTAGGGGAGACAGGGTCCGAGCAGTACTTC
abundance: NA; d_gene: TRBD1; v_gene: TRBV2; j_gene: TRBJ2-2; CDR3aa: CASSQQGKTGELFF; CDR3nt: TGTGCCAGCAGCCAACAGGGGAAAACCGGGGAGCTGTTTTTT
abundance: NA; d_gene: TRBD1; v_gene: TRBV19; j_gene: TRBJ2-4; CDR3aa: CASSPWTGTAQAKNIQYF; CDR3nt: TGTGCCAGTAGCCCCTGGACAGGGACAGCGCAAGCCAAAAACATTCAGTACTTC
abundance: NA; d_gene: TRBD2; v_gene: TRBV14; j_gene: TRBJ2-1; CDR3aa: CASSQDRASGSNEQFF; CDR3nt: TGTGCCAGCAGCCAAGACAGGGCTAGCGGGAGCAATGAGCAGTTCTTC
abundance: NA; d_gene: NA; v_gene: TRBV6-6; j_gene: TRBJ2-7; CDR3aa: CASGRRDEQYF; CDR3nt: TGTGCCAGCGGCCGAAGAGACGAGCAGTACTTC
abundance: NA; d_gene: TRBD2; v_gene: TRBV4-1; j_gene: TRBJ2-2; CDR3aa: CASFGGTSETGGELFF; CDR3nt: TGCGCCAGCTTTGGCGGGACTAGCGAGACTGGCGGGGAGCTGTTTTTT
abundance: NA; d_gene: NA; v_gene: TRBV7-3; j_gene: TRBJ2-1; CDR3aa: CASSLASDNEQFF; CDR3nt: TGTGCCAGCAGCTTAGCCTCGGACAATGAGCAGTTCTTC
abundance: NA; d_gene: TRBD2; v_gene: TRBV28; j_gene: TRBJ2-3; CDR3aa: CASRILAGGIDTQYF; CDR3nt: TGTGCCAGCAGAATTCTAGCGGGAGGAATAGATACGCAGTATTTT
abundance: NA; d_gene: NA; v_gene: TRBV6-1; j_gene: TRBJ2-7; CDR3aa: CASSEGTDSYEQYF; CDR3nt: TGTGCCAGCAGTGAAGGGACAGACTCCTACGAGCAGTACTTC
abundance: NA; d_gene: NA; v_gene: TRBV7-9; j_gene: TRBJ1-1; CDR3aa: CASSLEAEAFF; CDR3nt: TGTGCCAGCAGCTTAGAAGCTGAAGCTTTCTTT
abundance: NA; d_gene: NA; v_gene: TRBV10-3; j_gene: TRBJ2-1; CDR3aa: CAISEANNEQFF; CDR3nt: TGTGCCATCAGTGAGGCGAACAATGAGCAGTTCTTC
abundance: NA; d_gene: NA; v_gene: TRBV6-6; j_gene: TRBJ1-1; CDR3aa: CASSFYRKNTEAFF; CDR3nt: TGTGCCAGCAGTTTCTACAGGAAGAACACTGAAGCTTTCTTT
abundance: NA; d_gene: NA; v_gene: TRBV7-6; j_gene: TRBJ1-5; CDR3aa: CASSLGMGNQPQHF; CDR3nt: TGTGCCAGCAGCTTAGGGATGGGCAATCAGCCCCAGCATTTT
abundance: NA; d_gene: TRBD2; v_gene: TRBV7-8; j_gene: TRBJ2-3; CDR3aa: CASSMWTSADTQYF; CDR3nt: TGTGCCAGCAGCATGTGGACTAGCGCAGATACGCAGTATTTT
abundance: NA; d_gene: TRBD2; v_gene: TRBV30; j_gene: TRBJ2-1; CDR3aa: CAWSLTSGRFNEQFF; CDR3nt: TGTGCCTGGAGTCTAACTAGCGGGAGGTTCAATGAGCAGTTCTTC
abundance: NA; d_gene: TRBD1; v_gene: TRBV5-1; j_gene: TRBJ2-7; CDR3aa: CASSLGTGTDEQYF; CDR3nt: TGCGCCAGCAGCTTGGGGACAGGGACGGACGAGCAGTACTTC
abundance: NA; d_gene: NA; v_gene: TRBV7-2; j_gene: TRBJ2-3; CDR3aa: CASSLTDTQYF; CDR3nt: TGTGCCAGCAGCCTAACAGATACGCAGTATTTT
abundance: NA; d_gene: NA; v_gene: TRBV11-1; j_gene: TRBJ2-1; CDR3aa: CASRNPAGPEQFF; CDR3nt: TGTGCCAGCAGGAATCCCGCCGGCCCCGAGCAGTTCTTC
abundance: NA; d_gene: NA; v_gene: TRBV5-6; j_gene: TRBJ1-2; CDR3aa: CASSLGRRGNYGYTF; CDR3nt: TGTGCCAGCAGCTTGGGACGTCGGGGAAACTATGGCTACACCTTC
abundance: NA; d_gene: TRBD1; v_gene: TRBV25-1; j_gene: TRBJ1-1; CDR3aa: CASTGVRDRNTEAFF; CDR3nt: TGTGCCAGCACTGGGGTAAGGGACAGAAACACTGAAGCTTTCTTT
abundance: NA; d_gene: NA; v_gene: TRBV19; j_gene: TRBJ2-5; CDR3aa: CASSIDYGGPGETQYF; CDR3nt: TGTGCCAGTAGTATAGATTACGGGGGTCCGGGAGAGACCCAGTACTTC
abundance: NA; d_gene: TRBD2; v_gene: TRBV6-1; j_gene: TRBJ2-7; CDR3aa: CAGSLAGGLYEQYF; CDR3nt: TGTGCCGGCTCACTAGCGGGAGGGTTGTACGAGCAGTACTTC
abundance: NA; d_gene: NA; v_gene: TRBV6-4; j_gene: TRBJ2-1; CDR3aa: CASSLGGLVNEQFF; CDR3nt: TGTGCCAGCAGTTTAGGGGGATTGGTCAATGAGCAGTTCTTC
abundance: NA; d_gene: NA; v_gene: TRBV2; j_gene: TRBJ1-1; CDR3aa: CASSEIPGEAFF; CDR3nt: TGTGCCAGCAGTGAAATTCCTGGGGAAGCTTTCTTT
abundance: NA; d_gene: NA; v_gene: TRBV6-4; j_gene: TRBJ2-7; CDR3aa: CASSDVGQIDEQYF; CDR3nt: TGTGCCAGCAGTGACGTAGGACAGATCGACGAGCAGTACTTC
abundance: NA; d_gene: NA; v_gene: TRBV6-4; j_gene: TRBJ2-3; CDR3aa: CASSESTDTDTQYF; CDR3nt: TGTGCCAGCAGTGAGTCGACAGACACAGATACGCAGTATTTT
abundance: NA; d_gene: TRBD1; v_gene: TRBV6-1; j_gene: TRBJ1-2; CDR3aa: CASSDRQGTHYGYTF; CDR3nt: TGTGCCAGCAGTGACAGACAGGGGACCCACTATGGCTACACCTTC
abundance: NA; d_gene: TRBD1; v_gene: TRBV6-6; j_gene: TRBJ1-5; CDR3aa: CASRTDRGNQPQHF; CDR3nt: TGTGCCAGCAGAACGGACAGGGGGAATCAGCCCCAGCATTTT
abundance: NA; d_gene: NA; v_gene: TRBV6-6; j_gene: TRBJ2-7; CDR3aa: CASSYPGRLEQYF; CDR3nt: TGTGCCAGCAGTTACCCGGGACGGCTCGAGCAGTACTTC
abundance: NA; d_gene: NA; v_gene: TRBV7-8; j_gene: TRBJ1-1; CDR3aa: CASSLWEKAFF; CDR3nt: TGTGCCAGCAGCTTATGGGAGAAAGCTTTCTTT
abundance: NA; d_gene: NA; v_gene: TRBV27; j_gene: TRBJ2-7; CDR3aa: CASSFSAGRVSYEQYF; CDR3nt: TGTGCCAGCAGTTTTTCAGCAGGGCGGGTATCCTACGAGCAGTACTTC
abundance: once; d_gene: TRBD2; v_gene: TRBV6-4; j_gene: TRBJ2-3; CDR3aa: CASSQRGSTDTQYF; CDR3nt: TGTGCCAGCAGTCAGCGGGGAAGCACAGATACGCAGTATTTT
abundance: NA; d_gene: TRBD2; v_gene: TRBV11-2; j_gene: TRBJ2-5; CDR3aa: CASRFRGGFGTQETQYF; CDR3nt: TGTGCCAGCAGATTTCGGGGGGGATTCGGGACCCAAGAGACCCAGTACTTC
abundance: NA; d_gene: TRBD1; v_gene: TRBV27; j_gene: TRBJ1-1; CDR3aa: CASTTQGPGTEAFF; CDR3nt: TGTGCCAGCACCACACAGGGGCCGGGGACTGAAGCTTTCTTT
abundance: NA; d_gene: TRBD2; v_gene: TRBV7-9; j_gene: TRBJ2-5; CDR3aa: CASSPSGVETQYF; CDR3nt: TGTGCCAGCAGCCCCAGCGGGGTAGAGACCCAGTACTTC
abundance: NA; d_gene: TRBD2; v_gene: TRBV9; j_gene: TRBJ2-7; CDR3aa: CASSGSGSSYEQYF; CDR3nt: TGTGCCAGCAGCGGAAGCGGGAGTAGCTACGAGCAGTACTTC
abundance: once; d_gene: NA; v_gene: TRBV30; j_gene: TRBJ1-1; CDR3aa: CAWSVWSQLNTEAFF; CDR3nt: TGTGCCTGGAGTGTATGGTCGCAGCTGAACACTGAAGCTTTCTTT
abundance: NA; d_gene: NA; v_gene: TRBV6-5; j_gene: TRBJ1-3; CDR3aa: CASSYGGGSGNTIYF; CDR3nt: TGTGCCAGCAGTTACGGAGGGGGCTCTGGAAACACCATATATTTT
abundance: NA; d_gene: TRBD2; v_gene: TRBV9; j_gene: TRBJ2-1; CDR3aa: CASSEREQGEQFF; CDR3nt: TGTGCCAGCAGCGAGCGGGAGCAAGGTGAGCAGTTCTTC
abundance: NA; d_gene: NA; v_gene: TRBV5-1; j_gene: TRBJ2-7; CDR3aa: CATLPSHGAYEQYF; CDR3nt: TGCGCCACCTTACCCTCTCACGGGGCCTACGAGCAGTACTTC
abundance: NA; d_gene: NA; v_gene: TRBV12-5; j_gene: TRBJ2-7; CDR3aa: CASGGVDNYEQYF; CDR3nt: TGTGCTAGTGGTGGGGTCGACAACTACGAGCAGTACTTC
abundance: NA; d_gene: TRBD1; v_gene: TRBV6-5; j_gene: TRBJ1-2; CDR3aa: CASSYHRGGYGYTF; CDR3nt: TGTGCCAGCAGTTATCACAGGGGAGGCTATGGCTACACCTTC
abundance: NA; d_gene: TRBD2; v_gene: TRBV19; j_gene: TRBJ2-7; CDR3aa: CASSRRLAETYEQYF; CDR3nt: TGTGCCAGTAGTCGCCGACTAGCGGAAACCTACGAGCAGTACTTC
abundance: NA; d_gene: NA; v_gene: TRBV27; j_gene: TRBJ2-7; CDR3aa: CASSFGRFYEQYF; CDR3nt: TGTGCCAGCAGTTTCGGACGGTTCTACGAGCAGTACTTC
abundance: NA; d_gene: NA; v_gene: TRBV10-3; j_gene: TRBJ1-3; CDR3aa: CAISDSTGSGNTIYF; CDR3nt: TGTGCCATCAGTGATTCCACAGGGTCGGGAAACACCATATATTTT
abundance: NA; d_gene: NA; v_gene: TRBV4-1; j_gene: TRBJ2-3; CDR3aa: CASSQALGGAEDTQYF; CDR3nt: TGCGCCAGCAGCCAAGCCCTAGGGGGGGCTGAAGATACGCAGTATTTT
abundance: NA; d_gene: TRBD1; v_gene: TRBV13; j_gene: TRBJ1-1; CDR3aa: CASSLGGTGGPEAFF; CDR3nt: TGTGCCAGCAGCTTAGGCGGGACAGGAGGCCCTGAAGCTTTCTTT
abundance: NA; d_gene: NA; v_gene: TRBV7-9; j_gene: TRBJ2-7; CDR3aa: CASSHVYDSYEQYF; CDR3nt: TGTGCCAGCAGCCACGTCTACGACAGTTACGAGCAGTACTTC